The 14 T cell receptor beta chains reported below all come from one sample, sequenced in a study of Graves' ophthalmopathy and Graves' hyperthyroidism. RNA transcripts yielded amplified TCR beta CDR3 regions. The library came from an HTBI-primed first-round RT-PCR and a second-round multiplex PCR. In TCRdb, the multiplex PCR reads were re-called with MiXCR into one record per CDR3 protein. In the table there are some 200,000 distinct CDR3 sequences, 25% to 30% of which are singletons. Sequencing was performed on peripheral blood. These receptors were taken from a man in his forties or fifties with Graves' ophthalmopathy.

There are many counts of this clonotype. The chain carries TRBV11-2 and TRBJ2-7; 7 bases match TRBD1. The CDR3 extends over 15 amino acids. V lost 5 bases to trimming and J lost 4 bases; unmatched junction nucleotides: 11. Germline V CDR1 and CDR2: SGHAT, FQNNGV. CDR3 sequence reads: CASSKTTGPQYEQYF. For the CDR3, the DNA is TGTGCCAGCAGCAAGACGACAGGGCCCCAATACGAGCAGTACTTC.

Many counts were recorded for this clonotype. The CDR3 is CASSQGAGGQPQHF. CDR3 coding DNA: TGTGCCAGCAGCCAAGGGGCAGGGGGGCAGCCCCAGCATTTT. The gene calls are TRBV14 and TRBJ1-5, with 7 bases matching TRBD1. The CDR3 consists of 14 residues. After removal of 1 base from V and 7 bases from J, the junction contained 4 bases not matched to a gene. Germline V CDR1 and CDR2: SGHDN, FVKESK.

This chain joins TRBV19 and TRBJ2-7; D possibly corresponds to TRBD1 (6 bases). CDR1 is LNHDA, CDR2 SQIVND, per germline (reference sequence). The V end was cut by 1 base, the J end by 5 bases, with 15 bases between. The CDR3 length is 15 residues. CDR3 coding DNA: TGTGCCAGTAGTATAGGACAGGACAGAAGGAACGAGCAGTACTTC. This codes for CASSIGQDRRNEQYF.

This clonotype was counted at least ten times. The chain uses TRBV6-2 or TRBV6-3 and TRBJ2-6; TRBD1 matches 8 bases. The CDR3 has 15 residues. Germline CDR1 and CDR2: MNHEY and SVGEGT. V gave up 5 bases and J gave up 2 bases; unmatched junction bases: 2. The CDR3 DNA sequence: TGTGCCAGCAGTCTACAGGGGGCTGGGGCCAACGTCCTGACTTTC. Protein: CASSLQGAGANVLTF.

This clonotype was seen repeatedly, ten times or more. V gene TRBV28 combines with J gene TRBJ2-5, with unresolved D. V was clipped by 10 bases and J by 4 bases, with 16 bases between them. The CDR3 has 13 amino acids. Germline-derived CDR1 and CDR2 are MDHEN and SYDVKM. CDR3 DNA: TGTGCCACCGTCCGTGCGCCCGGAGAGACCCAGTACTTC. As protein: CATVRAPGETQYF.

This clonotype was counted ten times or more. The chain employs TRBV30 and TRBJ2-2, with 10 bases that match TRBD1. From germline, CDR1 is GTSNPN and CDR2 SVGIG (reference sequence). This CDR3 spans 17 amino acids. Unmatched junction bases numbered 8, after V lost 1 base and J lost 3 bases. The CDR3 spells CAWSDERDRGYTGELFF. CDR3 sequence (DNA): TGTGCCTGGAGTGATGAAAGGGACAGGGGTTACACCGGGGAGCTGTTTTTT.

This clonotype was recorded many times. V gene TRBV12-3 or TRBV12-4 combines with J gene TRBJ2-5; no firm D call. The ends were cut back, 5 bases at V and 1 base at J, with 11 bases in the middle. There are 14 residues in the CDR3. CDR3 in amino acids: CASSRHLSQETQYF. For the CDR3, the DNA is TGTGCCAGCAGTCGACACTTATCCCAAGAGACCCAGTACTTC.

V and J are TRBV27 and TRBJ1-6, with a possible D match to TRBD1 (6 bases). The V end was cut by 4 bases, the J end by 2 bases, with 9 bases between. Germline CDR1 is MNHEY and CDR2 is SMNVEV (reference sequence). CDR3 length: 15 amino acids. The CDR3 DNA reads TGTGCCAGCAGTTCCAGGACAGCCTATAATTCACCCCTCCACTTT. Translation gives CASSSRTAYNSPLHF.

The chain couples TRBV10-1 to TRBJ2-7; D possibly corresponds to TRBD2 (5 bases). This CDR3 region has 17 residues. Germline V gene lookup returns CDR1 WNHNN and CDR2 SYGVQD (reference sequence). With 2 bases removed from V and 2 bases from J, the gap between germline ends came to 19 bases. The CDR3 region is CASSEPNEVATAYEQYF. The CDR3 DNA reads as TGCGCCAGCAGTGAGCCGAATGAAGTAGCGACCGCCTACGAGCAGTACTTC.

This chain connects TRBV5-1 to TRBJ1-1; 9 nucleotides line up with TRBD1. With 4 bases clipped from V and 1 base from J, the junction kept 5 bases outside the gene matches. Germline V gene lookup returns CDR1 SGHRS and CDR2 YFSETQ. There are 15 residues in the CDR3. The CDR3 region has the DNA TGCGCCAGCAGCGTGAGACAGGGGGAGAACACTGAAGCTTTCTTT. Protein product: CASSVRQGENTEAFF.

This clonotype has ten or more counts. The chain recombines TRBV19 with TRBJ1-1, with a possible D match to TRBD1 (6 bases). CDR1 is LNHDA, CDR2 SQIVND, per germline (reference sequence). This CDR3 comprises 14 residues. V was shortened by 2 bases and J by 4 bases, with 11 bases between the two germline ends. CDR3 residues: CASSITGATTEAFF. CDR3 nucleotide sequence: TGTGCCAGTAGTATAACGGGGGCGACCACTGAAGCTTTCTTT.

This clonotype has a count of ten or more. The chain joins TRBV19 to TRBJ1-5; no clear D. The CDR3 spans 13 residues. Germline values: CDR1 LNHDA, CDR2 SQIVND (reference sequence). Trimming stripped 10 bases from V and 9 bases from J, with 19 bases between. The chain's CDR3 is CATSGGGRVPQHF. For the CDR3, the DNA is TGTGCCACCTCCGGAGGTGGAAGGGTGCCCCAGCATTTT.

This clonotype was picked up many times. This chain joins TRBV12-3 or TRBV12-4 and TRBJ1-1; the D gene is possibly TRBD1 (6 bases). Trimming stripped 4 bases from V and 8 bases from J, with 8 bases between. CDR3 length: 11 amino acids. CDR3 amino acids: CASSYGTEAFF. As DNA, the CDR3 is TGTGCCAGCAGTTATGGGACAGAAGCTTTCTTT.

This clonotype was recorded many times. The chain has TRBV18 and TRBJ2-5; 8 positions match TRBD2. This CDR3 region has 15 residues. V lost 0 bases and J lost 6; bases outside the gene matches: 6. Germline V lookup: CDR1 KGHSH, CDR2 LQKENI. CDR3 amino acids: CASSPPGTSIQTQYF. For the CDR3, the DNA is TGTGCCAGCTCACCACCGGGGACTAGTATACAGACCCAGTACTTC.